The rows below give T cell receptor beta chains drawn from one sample of a study of blood T cells in healthy people across ages. MiXCR, applied by TCRdb to the 5' RACE reads, yields one record per CDR3 protein. The sample lists hundreds of thousands of distinct CDR3 sequences, under 45% occurring once. The sequenced material came from blood. These receptors were taken from a man aged 55 to 70 in good health. Both conserved end residues are part of each CDR3. The D gene is left open where the match is weak. Not all rows give a size; the values are once, few, many and, for expanded clones, a class.

V,J,D,size,DNA,CDR3
TRBV6-6,TRBJ2-2,.,.,TGTGCCAGCAGTTACGTCCAGAACACCGGGGAGCTGTTTTTT,CASSYVQNTGELFF
TRBV10-1,TRBJ2-7,.,few,TGCGCCAGCAGTCCCCACTTAGGCGAGCAGTACTTC,CASSPHLGEQYF
TRBV7-9,TRBJ1-2,TRBD1,.,TGTGCCAGCAGCATAATTACAGGGGAAGGAGACTATGGCTACACCTTC,CASSIITGEGDYGYTF
TRBV29-1,TRBJ2-3,.,.,TGCAGCGTTTTTGGCGGCTATACGCAGTATTTT,CSVFGGYTQYF
TRBV5-4,TRBJ2-6,.,.,TGTGCCAGCCGGACGCCCTTCTCTGGGGTCAACGTCCTGACTTTC,CASRTPFSGVNVLTF
TRBV25-1,TRBJ1-2,TRBD1,.,TGTGCCAGCAGTGAGAGAAGACAGGGTGGCTACACCTTC,CASSERRQGGYTF
TRBV10-2,TRBJ2-5,.,.,TGCGCCAGCAGCCCAGCGAGGTCGCGGCAAGAGACCCAGTACTTC,CASSPARSRQETQYF
TRBV12-5,TRBJ2-7,.,.,TGTGCTAGTGGTTTGGCCTCTTTTGGCGAGCAGTACTTC,CASGLASFGEQYF
TRBV12-3/TRBV12-4,TRBJ2-7,.,.,TGTGCCAGCAGTTTAGAAGGCCTAGCTGAGCAGTACTTC,CASSLEGLAEQYF
TRBV6-6,TRBJ2-2,TRBD1,few,TGTGCCAGCATCAAAGGGGACAGGGCGAACACCGGGGAGCTGTTTTTT,CASIKGDRANTGELFF
TRBV4-1,TRBJ2-3,.,.,TGCGCCAGCAGCCATCCGGGACTCACCCCAGATACGCAGTATTTT,CASSHPGLTPDTQYF
TRBV7-2,TRBJ1-5,.,.,TGTGCCAGCAGCTCACGTTATAATCAGCCCCAGCATTTT,CASSSRYNQPQHF
TRBV30,TRBJ2-3,.,.,TGTGCCTGGGGGCGGAGCACAGATACGCAGTATTTT,CAWGRSTDTQYF
TRBV5-1,TRBJ1-2,.,few,TGCGCCAGCAGCTTGCTAGCGGGGCTTGGAAATGGCTACACCTTC,CASSLLAGLGNGYTF
TRBV12-5,TRBJ2-3,.,many,TGTGCTAGTGGTTTCGACAGGAATACGCAGTATTTT,CASGFDRNTQYF
TRBV6-5,TRBJ2-3,.,.,TGTGCCAGCAGCTCCACGACAGTTCCAGATACGCAGTATTTT,CASSSTTVPDTQYF
TRBV5-1,TRBJ2-1,.,few,TGCGCCAGCAGCGCCGGGACCATGGGGAATGAGCAGTTCTTC,CASSAGTMGNEQFF
TRBV6-2/TRBV6-3,TRBJ1-2,.,few,TGTGCCAGCAGTGACGGACAGTCCTATGGCTACACCTTC,CASSDGQSYGYTF